This entry lists 27 T cell receptor beta chains sequenced from one sample in a study of blood T cells in healthy people across ages. Primed by a sample-barcoded 5' primer and a J-beta primer mix, a second PCR proceeded for about 6 to 11 cycles. MiXCR was run by TCRdb on the 5' RACE reads, yielding one entry per CDR3 protein. The repertoire includes 550,000 to 750,000 distinct CDR3 sequences, approximately 21% of them detected once, and 3% to 4% sits in the top ten. The sequenced sample was blood. These receptors originate from a man in his sixties or seventies in good health.

In its sample, this clonotype was seen many times. This chain connects TRBV14 to TRBJ1-4; the D gene is possibly TRBD1 (5 bases). Trimming took 4 bases from V and 3 from J, leaving 12 bases between them. Germline loops: CDR1 SGHDN, CDR2 FVKESK. The CDR3 is 15 amino acids. CDR3 amino acids: CASSPWGGANEKLFF. CDR3 bases: TGTGCCAGCAGCCCCTGGGGGGGGGCTAATGAAAAACTGTTTTTT. Full variable domain (remainder filled in from reference TRBV14 and TRBJ1-4): EAGVTQFPSHSVIEKGQTVTLRCDPISGHDNLYWYRRVMGKEIKFLLHFVKESKQDESGMPNNRFLAERTGGTYSTLKVQPAELEDSGVYFCASSPWGGANEKLFFGSGTQLSVL.

A word on this clonotype: Its ends do not fully match the called genes, so a read error is possible. The chain has TRBV5-1 and TRBJ1-1; TRBD1 is a possible D gene (5 bases). Germline CDR1 SGHRS, CDR2 YFSETQ. The CDR3 has 14 amino acids. The CDR3 here is CASGLRDLNTEAFF. The CDR3 DNA reads as TGCGCCAGCGGCTTGCGGGACTTGAACACTGAAGCTTTCTTT.

A few counts support this clonotype. The V and J genes are TRBV2 and TRBJ2-3; D is possibly TRBD2 (6 bases). Germline CDR1 is SNHLY and CDR2 is FYNNEI. V shed 2 bases and J shed 7 bases, with 13 bases lying between them. The CDR3 contains 14 residues. The CDR3 bases are TGTGCCAGCAGTGAAACCGGGAGTAGAAATACGCAGTATTTT. It is translated as CASSETGSRNTQYF.

There are a few counts of this clonotype. This sequence joins TRBV19 and TRBJ2-1; TRBD2 aligns across 10 bases. CDR1 is LNHDA and CDR2 is SQIVND in the germline V gene (reference sequence). The CDR3 is 15 residues long. Losses at the gene ends were 2 bases for V and 7 bases for J; bases not matched to a gene: 5. DNA for the CDR3: TGTGCCAGTAGTATATCTAGCGGGAGACGAAATGAGCAGTTCTTC. Residues: CASSISSGRRNEQFF. The full variable domain, completed using reference TRBV19 and TRBJ2-1, is DGGITQSPKYLFRKEGQNVTLSCEQNLNHDAMYWYRQDPGQGLRLIYYSQIVNDFQKGDIAEGYSVSREKKESFPLTVTSAQKNPTAFYLCASSISSGRRNEQFFGPGTRLTVL.

The sample holds many counts of this clonotype. V gene TRBV24-1 combines with J gene TRBJ2-1; D is uncertain. This CDR3 comprises 16 residues. The ends were cut back, 5 bases at V and 0 bases at J, with 13 bases in the middle. CDR1 is KGHDR and CDR2 is SFDVKD in the germline V gene. In DNA form, the CDR3 reads TGTGCCACCAGTGCGGCGAGCCCTAGCTCCTACAATGAGCAGTTCTTC. This translates into CATSAASPSSYNEQFF.

The chain employs TRBV28 and TRBJ2-5; TRBD2 might be the D (5 bases). The closer fit of TRBJ2-7 to the DNA end suggests the J call may be wrong. The germline V gene encodes CDR1 MDHEN and CDR2 SYDVKM. The CDR3 loop spans 12 amino acids. This CDR3 is CASKRGTYEQYF. CDR3 nucleotide sequence: TGTGCCAGCAAACGAGGGACCTACGAGCAGTACTTC.

The sample holds one count of this clonotype. This sequence joins TRBV24-1 and TRBJ1-2; D not certain. The CDR3 is 13 residues long. V was cut by 7 bases and J by 3 bases, with 11 bases left in between. Germline V gives CDR1 KGHDR, CDR2 SFDVKD. The CDR3 nucleotides read TGTGCCACCAGGCAAGGAGCTTACTATGGCTACACCTTC. Its translation: CATRQGAYYGYTF.

To note about this clonotype: It is likely a read error, because the conserved phenylalanine at the end of the CDR3 is missing. The chain joins TRBV20-1 to TRBJ2-1; 14 nucleotides line up with TRBD2. With V trimmed by 5 bases and J by 0 bases, 3 bases remained unmatched. Germline loops: CDR1 DFQATT, CDR2 SNEGSKA (reference sequence). This CDR3 spans 16 amino acids. The CDR3 nucleotides read TGCAGTGCTTCCGGGACTAGCGGGGGCTCCTACAATGAGCAGTTCATC. Its protein product is CSASGTSGGSYNEQFI.

There are a few counts of this clonotype. The chain's CDR3 is CSVVPQTGSYGYTF. The CDR3 region has the DNA TGCAGCGTTGTACCCCAAACAGGGAGCTATGGCTACACCTTC. The chain has TRBV29-1 and TRBJ1-2; possibly TRBD1 for D (6 bases). From germline, CDR1 is SQVTM and CDR2 ANQGSEA. The CDR3 has 14 residues. Between the trimmed V and J ends, which lost 4 bases and 4 bases, there was a span of 16 bases.

The J gene is TRBJ2-1, the V gene TRBV5-1; the D call may be TRBD1 or TRBD2 (6 bases each). CDR1 is SGHRS, CDR2 YFSETQ, per germline. Trimming left V 6 bases short and J 5 bases short, with 18 bases between. The CDR3 is 15 amino acids. The CDR3 here is CASIPGAEPNNEQFF. CDR3 DNA sequence: TGCGCCAGCATTCCGGGGGCGGAACCTAACAATGAGCAGTTCTTC.

This clonotype came up a few times. The chain links TRBV20-1 to TRBJ2-5; TRBD2 aligns across 12 bases. Germline V gene lookup returns CDR1 DFQATT and CDR2 SNEGSKA (reference sequence). V lost 5 bases, J lost 4 bases, and 8 bases stayed unmatched. The CDR3 runs 15 residues. The CDR3 sequence: CSAGLAGLGLETQYF. In nucleotides, the CDR3 is TGCAGTGCTGGACTAGCGGGACTGGGGCTAGAGACCCAGTACTTC.

This clonotype has at least ten counts. This chain connects TRBV12-3 or TRBV12-4 to TRBJ2-4; D perhaps matches TRBD1 (5 bases). Trimming removed 0 bases from V and 7 bases from J, with 10 bases in between. The CDR3 totals 14 residues. This CDR3 reads CASSLAQGRNIQYF. The CDR3 nucleotides read TGTGCCAGCAGTTTAGCGCAGGGTCGGAACATTCAGTACTTC.

This clonotype showed up just a few times. V usage is TRBV5-8 and J usage is TRBJ2-1; D is uncertain. This CDR3 spans 14 amino acids. V shed 0 bases and J shed 3 bases, with 7 bases lying between them. Germline assignment: CDR1 SGHTS and CDR2 YDEGEE. The DNA of the CDR3 is TGTGCCAGCAGCTTGGATGGGCTCTACAATGAGCAGTTCTTC. It specifies CASSLDGLYNEQFF.

This clonotype was detected ten times or more. This sequence joins TRBV6-5 and TRBJ2-7; 8 positions agree with TRBD2. The CDR3 is 14 amino acids. With 2 bases clipped from V and 3 bases from J, the junction kept 3 bases outside the gene matches. Germline V gene sequence: CDR1 MNHEY, CDR2 SVGAGI. The CDR3 sequence is CASSYRAGGYEQYF. The DNA for the CDR3 is TGTGCCAGCAGTTACCGGGCGGGAGGCTACGAGCAGTACTTC.

There are a few counts of this clonotype. V and J are TRBV18 and TRBJ1-2; TRBD1 is a possible D gene (5 bases). The V gene's germline CDR1 is KGHSH and CDR2 LQKENI. The CDR3 covers 16 residues. V lost 3 bases and J 5 bases, leaving 19 bases between the germline ends. For the CDR3, the DNA is TGTGCCAGCTCACCCGGACAAGGTCTCTTTGGATATGGCTACACCTTC. Translating gives CASSPGQGLFGYGYTF.

The rearrangement uses TRBV7-3 and TRBJ2-3; no clear D. Trimming shortened V by 3 bases and J by 5 bases, and 9 bases separated the two germline ends. There are 13 residues in the CDR3. In germline, CDR1 is SGHTA, CDR2 FQGTGA. CDR3 amino acids: CASSFVPLDTQYF. DNA of the CDR3: TGTGCCAGCAGCTTTGTACCCTTAGATACGCAGTATTTT. Full variable domain (missing parts from reference TRBV7-3 and TRBJ2-3): GAGVSQTPSNKVTEKGKYVELRCDPISGHTALYWYRQSLGQGPEFLIYFQGTGAADDSGLPNDRFFAVRPEGSVSTLKIQRTERGDSAVYLCASSFVPLDTQYFGPGTRLTVL.

This clonotype was seen only a few times. The chain uses TRBV20-1 and TRBJ2-5; 12 bases align to TRBD1. V was clipped by 5 bases and J by 4 bases; unmatched bases: 11. Germline V gene lookup returns CDR1 DFQATT and CDR2 SNEGSKA (reference sequence). The CDR3 has 16 amino acids. CDR3 region: CSAVIPPGQGAETQYF. CDR3 DNA: TGCAGTGCTGTAATCCCACCGGGACAGGGGGCAGAGACCCAGTACTTC.

The chain couples TRBV7-2 to TRBJ2-5, with a weak D call TRBD2 (6 bases). CDR1 SGHTA and CDR2 FQGNSA come from the germline V gene. V lost 5 bases and J lost 0, with 10 bases in between. This CDR3 is built from 14 residues. CDR3 residues: CASSGRDYQETQYF. The CDR3 region has the DNA TGTGCCAGCAGCGGCCGGGACTACCAAGAGACCCAGTACTTC. The variable domain in full, completed from reference TRBV7-2 and TRBJ2-5, reads GAGVSQSPSNKVTEKGKDVELRCDPISGHTALYWYRQSLGQGLEFLIYFQGNSAPDKSGLPSDRFSAERTGGSVSTLTIQRTQQEDSAVYLCASSGRDYQETQYFGPGTRLLVL.

The CDR3 DNA follows: TGTGCCACCAGCAGAGGAGCGGGAGGTACAGATACGCAGTATTTT. Protein sequence: CATSRGAGGTDTQYF. V usage is TRBV15 and J usage is TRBJ2-3, with 9 bases fitting TRBD2. Germline V gene sequence: CDR1 LNHNV, CDR2 YYDKDF (reference sequence). Trimming cost V 1 base and J 3 bases; bases outside gene matches: 2. The CDR3 covers 15 residues.

In this sample, this clonotype turned up a few times. The V gene is TRBV28, the J gene TRBJ1-2; 7 bases agree with TRBD1. V was pared by 6 bases and J by 4 bases, with 11 bases of the junction left unmatched. Germline V gives CDR1 MDHEN, CDR2 SYDVKM. The CDR3 spans 15 residues. The chain's CDR3 is CASRPGQLRLYGYTF. DNA of the CDR3: TGTGCCAGCAGACCGGGACAGCTTCGTCTCTATGGCTACACCTTC.

This clonotype was observed a handful of times. The V and J genes are TRBV20-1 and TRBJ1-3, with D possibly TRBD1 on 5 matching bases. Trimming left V 4 bases short and J 4 bases short, with 8 bases between. Per germline, CDR1 DFQATT and CDR2 SNEGSKA (reference sequence). The CDR3 extends over 12 amino acids. In DNA, the CDR3 is TGCAGTGCTACCTCAGGGGGAAACACCATATATTTT. Translating gives CSATSGGNTIYF.

This chain links TRBV6-1 with TRBJ1-1; D is unclear. V gave up 2 bases and J gave up 5 bases, with 18 bases separating them. Germline V CDR1 and CDR2: MNHNS, SASEGT. This CDR3 comprises 16 residues. CDR3 region: CASSEPVRMPGTEAFF. In nucleotides, the CDR3 is TGTGCCAGCAGTGAACCTGTTCGGATGCCGGGGACTGAAGCTTTCTTT.

This clonotype was detected a few times. Here the CDR3 omits its conserved ending phenylalanine or tryptophan, so a read error is the likely source. CDR3 coding DNA: TGCGCCAGCAACCCGGGACCCAAAGAGACCCAGTACCTC. It is translated as CASNPGPKETQYL. The chain recombines TRBV5-1 with TRBJ2-5; D might be TRBD1 or TRBD2, each matching 5 bases. Germline values: CDR1 SGHRS, CDR2 YFSETQ. The V end lost 6 bases, the J end lost 3 bases, and 12 bases lay between the germline ends. The length of the CDR3 is 13 residues.

This clonotype has just a few counts. The chain couples TRBV5-1 to TRBJ2-7; 7 nucleotides line up with TRBD2. V shed 0 bases and J 2 bases; nucleotides not matched to a gene: 5. The CDR3 totals 15 residues. CDR1 and CDR2 from the germline V gene are SGHRS and YFSETQ. The CDR3 region has the DNA TGCGCCAGCAGCTTGGAACGACTAGCACCCTACGAGCAGTACTTC. Its translation is CASSLERLAPYEQYF. The entire variable domain, with the rest obtained from reference TRBV5-1 and TRBJ2-7, is as follows: KAGVTQTPRYLIKTRGQQVTLSCSPISGHRSVSWYQQTPGQGLQFLFEYFSETQRNKGNFPGRFSGRQFSNSRSEMNVSTLELGDSALYLCASSLERLAPYEQYFGPGTRLTVT.

This clonotype was detected only a few times. At one end, the junction sequence differs from germline, possibly due to a read error. The gene calls are TRBV7-9 and TRBJ2-3; D is unclear. This CDR3 is 16 amino acids long. Germline CDR1 SEHNR, CDR2 FQNEAQ (reference sequence). The CDR3 DNA follows: TGTGCCAGCAGCTTAGAACCCGAATGGGCGGCAGATACGCAGTACTTT. It encodes CASSLEPEWAADTQYF.

The V call is TRBV6-6, the J call TRBJ1-1; TRBD1 is a possible D gene (5 bases). The CDR3 spans 13 residues. V lost 10 bases and J 10 bases, leaving 22 bases between the germline ends. CDR1 and CDR2 (germline): MNHNY, SVGAGI (reference sequence). The CDR3 DNA is TGTGCCACCTCCTTACCGGACGGGGGGAGAGCTTTCTTT. This translates into CATSLPDGGRAFF.

The gene calls are TRBV20-1 and TRBJ2-7; D gene uncertain. This CDR3 comprises 13 residues. V lost 6 bases and J 1 base, leaving 13 bases between the germline ends. The V gene's germline CDR1 is DFQATT and CDR2 SNEGSKA (reference sequence). This CDR3 reads CSASTRTSYEQYF. CDR3 in DNA: TGCAGTGCATCGACACGTACTTCCTACGAGCAGTACTTC.